This T cell receptor (beta chain) was retrieved from a study of blood T cell repertoires in COVID-19. Study as a whole: Sites across the United States, Italy and Spain contributed samples from acute and convalescent COVID-19. PBMCs, B-cell-depleted T cells, or T cells provided the cDNA or gDNA that made up the material.

Original data processing: Nucleated cell counts were estimated from reference gene primer amplification. The data were produced by immunoSEQ multiplex PCR, yet TCRdb's version contains in-frame clones alone and is incomplete. That table gives V, J and clone size, and the DNA gave D and trimming. The sample carries over 400,000 clones, over 75% recorded once. V was trimmed by 3 bases and J by 5 bases, leaving 14 bases between them. Looked up from germline, CDR1 is SGHRS and CDR2 is YFSETQ. CDR3 length: 14 amino acids. This TCR was sampled from a human donor in a cohort sampled during active COVID-19. The chain combines TRBV5-1 with TRBJ1-2; D may be TRBD1 (5 bases). The material sequenced was peripheral blood. The CDR3: CASSSTWGNYGYTF. The CDR3 region has the DNA TGCGCCAGCAGCTCGACGTGGGGCAATTATGGCTACACCTTC.